A selection of T cell receptor beta chains follows, all from one sample in a study of blood T cell repertoires in COVID-19. The protocol was immunoSEQ multiplex PCR, while the TCRdb copy is restricted to in-frame clones and leaves out a portion. The profile covers 30,000 to 40,000 clones, with over 80% appearing a single time and around 5% taken by the ten largest. The sequencing sample was made of peripheral blood. These receptors were collected from a middle-aged man with active COVID-19. CDR3s include the opening cysteine and the closing phenylalanine or tryptophan. D genes are given only for firm matches. For some rows the clone size is stated as once, few or many, or as a class when expanded; others skip it.

CDR3 protein: CASSYSRGGGNEQFF
CDR3 DNA: TGTGCCAGCAGTTACTCGAGAGGGGGCGGGAATGAGCAGTTCTTC
D gene: TRBD1
clone size: .
J gene: TRBJ2-1
V gene: TRBV6-5

CDR3 protein: CASRPETGRVYGYTF
CDR3 DNA: TGTGCCAGCAGACCTGAAACAGGGCGGGTCTATGGCTACACCTTC
D gene: .
clone size: .
J gene: TRBJ1-2
V gene: TRBV7-9

CDR3 protein: CASSFHYEQYF
CDR3 DNA: TGTGCCAGCAGTTTCCATTACGAGCAGTACTTC
D gene: .
clone size: .
J gene: TRBJ2-7
V gene: TRBV28

CDR3 protein: CASSLQDSYNSPLHF
CDR3 DNA: TGTGCCAGCAGCTTACAGGACTCCTATAATTCACCCCTCCACTTT
D gene: .
clone size: few
J gene: TRBJ1-6
V gene: TRBV7-9

CDR3 protein: CASTREGGGEKLFF
CDR3 DNA: TGTGCCAGCACCCGGGAGGGGGGTGGTGAAAAACTGTTTTTT
D gene: .
clone size: once
J gene: TRBJ1-4
V gene: TRBV27

CDR3 protein: CASSLAGGRGEQFF
CDR3 DNA: TGTGCCAGCAGCCTAGCGGGGGGCCGTGGTGAGCAGTTCTTC
D gene: TRBD2
clone size: once
J gene: TRBJ2-1
V gene: TRBV6-5

CDR3 protein: CASRDRSNYGYTF
CDR3 DNA: TGTGCCAGCAGGGACAGGTCTAACTATGGCTACACCTTC
D gene: TRBD1
clone size: .
J gene: TRBJ1-2
V gene: TRBV12-3/TRBV12-4

CDR3 protein: CASSQDVRQPYNEQFF
CDR3 DNA: TGTGCCAGCAGCCAAGACGTACGACAGCCCTACAATGAGCAGTTCTTC
D gene: .
clone size: .
J gene: TRBJ2-1
V gene: TRBV3-1/TRBV3-2

CDR3 protein: CASSRTSGGADTQYF
CDR3 DNA: TGTGCCAGCAGCCGGACTAGCGGGGGGGCAGATACGCAGTATTTT
D gene: TRBD2
clone size: once
J gene: TRBJ2-3
V gene: TRBV14

CDR3 protein: CASSPRTSGSTYEQYF
CDR3 DNA: TGTGCCAGCAGCCCTAGGACTAGCGGGTCTACCTACGAGCAGTACTTC
D gene: TRBD2
clone size: .
J gene: TRBJ2-7
V gene: TRBV4-2

CDR3 protein: CASSPRENNEQFF
CDR3 DNA: TGTGCCAGCAGTCCACGGGAGAACAATGAGCAGTTCTTC
D gene: .
clone size: .
J gene: TRBJ2-1
V gene: TRBV7-9

CDR3 protein: CASSLSTTGKGYGYTF
CDR3 DNA: TGTGCCAGCAGCTTAAGTACAACAGGGAAGGGCTATGGCTACACCTTC
D gene: .
clone size: .
J gene: TRBJ1-2
V gene: TRBV11-2

CDR3 protein: CASSSGVLETQYF
CDR3 DNA: TGTGCCAGTAGTAGCGGGGTCCTCGAGACCCAGTACTTC
D gene: .
clone size: .
J gene: TRBJ2-5
V gene: TRBV19

CDR3 protein: CASSIQGAVYGYTF
CDR3 DNA: TGTGCCAGCAGCATACAGGGGGCAGTCTATGGCTACACCTTC
D gene: TRBD1
clone size: .
J gene: TRBJ1-2
V gene: TRBV14

CDR3 protein: CASSLNGGYGYTF
CDR3 DNA: TGTGCCAGCAGCCTCAACGGGGGATATGGCTACACCTTC
D gene: .
clone size: .
J gene: TRBJ1-2
V gene: TRBV7-2

CDR3 protein: CASSVGLARETQYF
CDR3 DNA: TGTGCCAGCAGCGTAGGGCTAGCTAGAGAGACCCAGTACTTC
D gene: .
clone size: .
J gene: TRBJ2-5
V gene: TRBV9

CDR3 protein: CASRYTDSEDTEAFF
CDR3 DNA: TGTGCCAGCAGATACACAGATTCGGAGGACACTGAAGCTTTCTTT
D gene: .
clone size: .
J gene: TRBJ1-1
V gene: TRBV7-6

CDR3 protein: CASSLVLAQGAAFF
CDR3 DNA: TGTGCCAGCAGCTTAGTTCTGGCACAGGGGGCGGCTTTCTTT
D gene: TRBD1
clone size: .
J gene: TRBJ1-1
V gene: TRBV11-1

CDR3 protein: CASSLAGFSYEQYF
CDR3 DNA: TGTGCCAGCAGCTTAGCAGGGTTCTCCTACGAGCAGTACTTC
D gene: .
clone size: .
J gene: TRBJ2-7
V gene: TRBV11-2

CDR3 protein: CASRPSGVRTGELFF
CDR3 DNA: TGTGCCAGCAGACCGTCGGGGGTCCGCACCGGGGAGCTGTTTTTT
D gene: .
clone size: .
J gene: TRBJ2-2
V gene: TRBV6-5

CDR3 protein: CASSWGPGVTDTQYF
CDR3 DNA: TGTGCCAGCAGTTGGGGCCCGGGGGTTACAGATACGCAGTATTTT
D gene: .
clone size: .
J gene: TRBJ2-3
V gene: TRBV6-6

CDR3 protein: CASSQPGLVDEQYF
CDR3 DNA: TGTGCCAGCAGCCAACCGGGACTAGTAGACGAGCAGTACTTC
D gene: TRBD2
clone size: .
J gene: TRBJ2-7
V gene: TRBV3-1/TRBV3-2

CDR3 protein: CASSIWDRVDEQFF
CDR3 DNA: TGTGCCAGTAGTATTTGGGACAGGGTTGATGAGCAGTTCTTC
D gene: TRBD1
clone size: .
J gene: TRBJ2-1
V gene: TRBV19

CDR3 protein: CASSQHGGASADTQYF
CDR3 DNA: TGTGCCAGCAGCCAACACGGGGGGGCGTCGGCAGATACGCAGTATTTT
D gene: TRBD2
clone size: .
J gene: TRBJ2-3
V gene: TRBV3-1/TRBV3-2

CDR3 protein: CASSAPRDVDGRTQYF
CDR3 DNA: TGTGCCAGCAGCGCGCCGCGGGATGTGGATGGGAGGACCCAGTACTTC
D gene: .
clone size: .
J gene: TRBJ2-5
V gene: TRBV9

CDR3 protein: CASSPLASQETQYF
CDR3 DNA: TGTGCCAGCAGCCCGTTGGCTAGCCAAGAGACCCAGTACTTC
D gene: .
clone size: .
J gene: TRBJ2-5
V gene: TRBV14

CDR3 protein: CASSSPHGQGVYEQYF
CDR3 DNA: TGTGCCAGCAGCTCACCTCACGGCCAGGGGGTCTACGAGCAGTACTTC
D gene: TRBD1
clone size: .
J gene: TRBJ2-7
V gene: TRBV5-4

CDR3 protein: CASSLGGGWADTQYF
CDR3 DNA: TGTGCCAGCAGCTTAGGCGGGGGGTGGGCAGATACGCAGTATTTT
D gene: TRBD2
clone size: .
J gene: TRBJ2-3
V gene: TRBV7-2

CDR3 protein: CASNSTGKVGTNEKLFF
CDR3 DNA: TGTGCCAGCAACTCGACAGGGAAGGTAGGCACTAATGAAAAACTGTTTTTT
D gene: .
clone size: .
J gene: TRBJ1-4
V gene: TRBV21-1

CDR3 protein: CASALQEGNTDTQYF
CDR3 DNA: TGTGCCAGCGCGCTACAAGAGGGCAACACAGATACGCAGTATTTT
D gene: .
clone size: .
J gene: TRBJ2-3
V gene: TRBV18

CDR3 protein: CASRDTGYSPLHF
CDR3 DNA: TGTGCCAGCAGGGATACAGGTTACTCACCCCTCCACTTT
D gene: .
clone size: .
J gene: TRBJ1-6
V gene: TRBV28

CDR3 protein: CASSVGGASAYNEQFF
CDR3 DNA: TGTGCCAGCAGCGTAGGAGGAGCGAGCGCCTACAATGAGCAGTTCTTC
D gene: .
clone size: once
J gene: TRBJ2-1
V gene: TRBV9

CDR3 protein: CASSPQGAGNTIYF
CDR3 DNA: TGTGCCAGCTCCCCTCAGGGGGCTGGAAACACCATATATTTT
D gene: TRBD1
clone size: .
J gene: TRBJ1-3
V gene: TRBV28

CDR3 protein: CASKEGKTEAFF
CDR3 DNA: TGTGCCAGCAAGGAGGGAAAAACTGAAGCTTTCTTT
D gene: .
clone size: .
J gene: TRBJ1-1
V gene: TRBV7-8

CDR3 protein: CASSYPSRDISNQPQHF
CDR3 DNA: TGTGCCAGCAGTTACCCATCTCGGGACATTAGCAATCAGCCCCAGCATTTT
D gene: .
clone size: .
J gene: TRBJ1-5
V gene: TRBV6-7

CDR3 protein: CASSRNRGWDEKLFF
CDR3 DNA: TGTGCCAGCAGCCGAAACAGGGGTTGGGATGAAAAACTGTTTTTT
D gene: TRBD1
clone size: .
J gene: TRBJ1-4
V gene: TRBV5-4

CDR3 protein: CASSPGATSGSTDTQYF
CDR3 DNA: TGTGCCAGCAGCCCTGGTGCTACTAGCGGGAGCACAGATACGCAGTATTTT
D gene: TRBD2
clone size: .
J gene: TRBJ2-3
V gene: TRBV11-3

CDR3 protein: CASNGGSGTEAFF
CDR3 DNA: TGTGCCAGCAACGGAGGGTCTGGCACTGAAGCTTTCTTT
D gene: .
clone size: once
J gene: TRBJ1-1
V gene: TRBV6-5

CDR3 protein: CASSPGQADTGELFF
CDR3 DNA: TGCGCCAGCAGCCCGGGACAGGCTGACACCGGGGAGCTGTTTTTT
D gene: TRBD1
clone size: .
J gene: TRBJ2-2
V gene: TRBV5-1

CDR3 protein: CASSFFGGGNEQFF
CDR3 DNA: TGTGCCAGCTCCTTCTTCGGGGGGGGCAATGAGCAGTTCTTC
D gene: TRBD2
clone size: .
J gene: TRBJ2-1
V gene: TRBV6-5

CDR3 protein: CASSGGPNTGELFF
CDR3 DNA: TGCGCCAGCAGCGGAGGGCCCAACACCGGGGAGCTGTTTTTT
D gene: .
clone size: .
J gene: TRBJ2-2
V gene: TRBV5-1

CDR3 protein: CASSQERVSSYNSPLHF
CDR3 DNA: TGTGCCAGCAGCCAAGAGAGAGTAAGCTCCTATAATTCACCCCTCCACTTT
D gene: .
clone size: .
J gene: TRBJ1-6
V gene: TRBV3-1/TRBV3-2

CDR3 protein: CASSYGTGGYGYTF
CDR3 DNA: TGTGCCAGCAGCTATGGGACAGGGGGCTATGGCTACACCTTC
D gene: TRBD1
clone size: .
J gene: TRBJ1-2
V gene: TRBV7-6

CDR3 protein: CASRPGLYNEQFF
CDR3 DNA: TGTGCCAGCAGACCGGGACTCTACAATGAGCAGTTCTTC
D gene: .
clone size: .
J gene: TRBJ2-1
V gene: TRBV7-9

CDR3 protein: CASSLRTDTDTQYF
CDR3 DNA: TGTGCCAGCAGCCTTCGGACAGACACAGATACGCAGTATTTT
D gene: .
clone size: .
J gene: TRBJ2-3
V gene: TRBV11-2

CDR3 protein: CASSPLAGGTDTQYF
CDR3 DNA: TGTGCCAGCAGCCCTTTAGCGGGGGGCACAGATACGCAGTATTTT
D gene: TRBD2
clone size: few
J gene: TRBJ2-3
V gene: TRBV5-5

CDR3 protein: CASSDGTGGALYGYTF
CDR3 DNA: TGTGCCAGCAGTGACGGGACAGGGGGCGCGCTTTATGGCTACACCTTC
D gene: TRBD1
clone size: .
J gene: TRBJ1-2
V gene: TRBV25-1

CDR3 protein: CASSLAGGGAEQFF
CDR3 DNA: TGTGCCAGCAGCTTAGCGGGCGGGGGGGCCGAGCAGTTCTTC
D gene: TRBD2
clone size: once
J gene: TRBJ2-1
V gene: TRBV11-2

CDR3 protein: CASSRNYGYTF
CDR3 DNA: TGTGCCAGCAGCCGTAACTATGGCTACACCTTC
D gene: .
clone size: few
J gene: TRBJ1-2
V gene: TRBV2

CDR3 protein: CASSLRWAGGNNSPLHF
CDR3 DNA: TGTGCCAGCTCACTGAGGTGGGCAGGGGGCAATAATTCACCCCTCCACTTT
D gene: TRBD1
clone size: .
J gene: TRBJ1-6
V gene: TRBV18

CDR3 protein: CASSWTGTGELFF
CDR3 DNA: TGCGCCAGCAGCTGGACAGGAACCGGGGAGCTGTTTTTT
D gene: TRBD1
clone size: .
J gene: TRBJ2-2
V gene: TRBV5-1

CDR3 protein: CASSLPQDPAFF
CDR3 DNA: TGTGCCAGCAGTTTACCTCAGGATCCGGCCTTCTTT
D gene: .
clone size: .
J gene: TRBJ1-1
V gene: TRBV28

CDR3 protein: CASSPRGVGTGELFF
CDR3 DNA: TGTGCCAGCAGTCCCCGGGGGGTGGGCACCGGGGAGCTGTTTTTT
D gene: TRBD2
clone size: .
J gene: TRBJ2-2
V gene: TRBV6-5

CDR3 protein: CASSETSGGNIQYF
CDR3 DNA: TGTGCCAGCAGTGAGACTAGCGGGGGGAACATTCAGTACTTC
D gene: TRBD2
clone size: .
J gene: TRBJ2-4
V gene: TRBV2

CDR3 protein: CASSVNYGYTF
CDR3 DNA: TGTGCCAGCAGCGTAAACTATGGCTACACCTTC
D gene: .
clone size: .
J gene: TRBJ1-2
V gene: TRBV7-2

CDR3 protein: CASSRGGPTEAFF
CDR3 DNA: TGTGCCAGCAGCCGGGGGGGGCCCACTGAAGCTTTCTTT
D gene: .
clone size: .
J gene: TRBJ1-1
V gene: TRBV11-2

CDR3 protein: CASSMEAATDTQYF
CDR3 DNA: TGTGCCAGTAGTATGGAGGCAGCCACAGATACGCAGTATTTT
D gene: .
clone size: .
J gene: TRBJ2-3
V gene: TRBV19